The 5 T cell receptor beta chains given below trace back to one sample, sequenced in a study of cytomegalovirus exposure and HLA in healthy donors (dated by TCRdb to the late 2010s). The library was built by means of the immunoSEQ multiplex PCR assay. For the multiplex PCR, a mixture combining 60 forward primers for TCR Vbeta segments and 13 reverse primers for TCR Jbeta segments was used. This immuneACCESS table, as held by TCRdb, lists in-frame sequences with V and J called but not all clones. Of the missing ones, under half trace to an unresolved V gene in checked studies; the others have no known cause. Present in this sample are 150,000 or so clones, around 75% of which were seen just once. The ten largest make up about 3.1% of the sample. The source material was PBMCs. The receptors originated from a man aged 40-50 years in good health and CMV-seronegative.

The CDR3 DNA sequence: TGTGCCACCAGCATAACCAGACAGCCTCCCTACTACGAGCAGTACTTC. This encodes CATSITRQPPYYEQYF. The gene calls are TRBV15 and TRBJ2-7; tentatively, D is TRBD1 (5 bases). The ends were cut back, 4 bases at V and 3 bases at J, with 19 bases in the middle. This CDR3 has 16 residues. The germline V gene has CDR1 LNHNV and CDR2 YYDKDF (reference sequence).

The chain joins TRBV19 to TRBJ2-1, with TRBD1 matching over 8 bases. Unmatched junction bases numbered 5, after V lost 4 bases and J lost 3 bases. CDR1 is LNHDA and CDR2 is SQIVND in the germline V gene (reference sequence). The CDR3 has 15 residues. The CDR3 region has the DNA TGTGCCAGTAGTACGTGGACAGGGAGCTACAATGAGCAGTTCTTC. Translating it yields CASSTWTGSYNEQFF.

This clone came up a few times. The J gene is TRBJ1-5, the V gene TRBV5-6; D is ambiguous. V was clipped by 1 base and J by 2 bases, with 7 bases between them. Germline V gene sequence: CDR1 SGHDT, CDR2 YYEEEE. CDR3 length: 14 residues. The CDR3 nucleotides read TGTGCCAGCAGCTTGCGGTTGGGCAATCAGCCCCAGCATTTT. It codes for CASSLRLGNQPQHF.

This clone occurred once. V gene TRBV6-5 combines with J gene TRBJ1-3; D uncertain. Germline assignment: CDR1 MNHEY and CDR2 SVGAGI. There are 14 residues in the CDR3. Trimming pared 6 bases from V and 1 base from J, leaving 10 bases between. The CDR3 reads CASRASLSGNTIYF. CDR3 bases: TGTGCCAGCAGAGCATCTCTGTCTGGAAACACCATATATTTT.

This clone has just one count. The chain carries TRBV29-1 and TRBJ2-7; 7 nucleotides align to TRBD1. CDR3 length: 14 residues. V was pared by 3 bases and J by 0 bases, with 5 bases of the junction left unmatched. Germline CDR1 is SQVTM and CDR2 is ANQGSEA. The CDR3 here is CSVERTGNSYEQYF. The CDR3 DNA sequence: TGCAGCGTTGAGCGGACAGGCAACTCCTACGAGCAGTACTTC.